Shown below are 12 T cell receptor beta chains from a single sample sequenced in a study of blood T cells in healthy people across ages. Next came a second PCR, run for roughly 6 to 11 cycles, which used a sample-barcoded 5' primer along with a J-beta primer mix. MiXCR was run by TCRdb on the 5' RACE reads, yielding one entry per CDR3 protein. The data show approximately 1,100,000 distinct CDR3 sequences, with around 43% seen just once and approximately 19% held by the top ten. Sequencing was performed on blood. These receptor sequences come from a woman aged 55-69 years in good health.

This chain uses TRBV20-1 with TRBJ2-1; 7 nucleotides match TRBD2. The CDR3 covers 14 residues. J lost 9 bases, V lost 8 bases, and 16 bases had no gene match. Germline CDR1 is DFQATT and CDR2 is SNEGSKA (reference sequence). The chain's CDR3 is CSTLSPAGEGEQFF. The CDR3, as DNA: TGCAGTACTCTATCCCCCGCGGGAGAGGGTGAGCAGTTCTTC.

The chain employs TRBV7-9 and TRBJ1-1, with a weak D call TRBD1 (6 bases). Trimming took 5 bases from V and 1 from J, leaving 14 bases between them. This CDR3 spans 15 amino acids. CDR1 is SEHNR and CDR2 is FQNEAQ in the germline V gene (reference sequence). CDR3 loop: CASSPHNRANTEAFF. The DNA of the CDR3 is TGTGCCAGCAGCCCTCACAACAGGGCGAACACTGAAGCTTTCTTT. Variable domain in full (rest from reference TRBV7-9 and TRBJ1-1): DTGVSQNPRHKITKRGQNVTFRCDPISEHNRLYWYRQTLGQGPEFLTYFQNEAQLEKSRLLSDRFSAERPKGSFSTLEIQRTEQGDSAMYLCASSPHNRANTEAFFGQGTRLTVV.

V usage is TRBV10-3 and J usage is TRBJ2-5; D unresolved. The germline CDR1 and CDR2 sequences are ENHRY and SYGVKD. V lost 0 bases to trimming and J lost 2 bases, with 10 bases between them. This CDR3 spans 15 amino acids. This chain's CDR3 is CAISESRITQETQYF. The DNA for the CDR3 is TGTGCCATCAGTGAGTCACGGATTACTCAAGAGACCCAGTACTTC.

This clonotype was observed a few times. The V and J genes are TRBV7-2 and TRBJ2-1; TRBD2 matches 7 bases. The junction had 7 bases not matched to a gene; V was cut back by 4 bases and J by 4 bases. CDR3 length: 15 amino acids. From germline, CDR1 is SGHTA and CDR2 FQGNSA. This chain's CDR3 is CASSSLGGVYNEQFF. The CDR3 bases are TGTGCCAGCAGCTCCCTGGGGGGGGTATACAATGAGCAGTTCTTC.

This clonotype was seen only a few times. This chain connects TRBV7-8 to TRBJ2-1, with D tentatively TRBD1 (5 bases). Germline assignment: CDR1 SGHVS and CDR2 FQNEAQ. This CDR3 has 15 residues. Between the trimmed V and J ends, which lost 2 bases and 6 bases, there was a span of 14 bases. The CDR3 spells CASSLRGRVGNEQFF. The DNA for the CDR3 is TGTGCCAGCAGCTTAAGAGGCAGGGTGGGCAATGAGCAGTTCTTC.

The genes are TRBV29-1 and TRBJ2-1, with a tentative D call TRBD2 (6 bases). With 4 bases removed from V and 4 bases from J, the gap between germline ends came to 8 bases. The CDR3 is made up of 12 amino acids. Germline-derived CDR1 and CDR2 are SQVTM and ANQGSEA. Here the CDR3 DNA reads TGCAGCGTTGGGAGGGCTTACAATGAGCAGTTCTTC. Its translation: CSVGRAYNEQFF.

CDR3: CSVDQGQGYNEQYF. The CDR3 DNA follows: TGCAGCGTTGATCAGGGACAGGGGTACAATGAGCAGTACTTC. The V gene is TRBV29-1, the J gene TRBJ2-1; 10 positions match TRBD1. The J call may be in error: the DNA end matches TRBJ2-7 better. CDR3 length: 14 residues. Per the germline V gene, CDR1 is SQVTM and CDR2 is ANQGSEA.

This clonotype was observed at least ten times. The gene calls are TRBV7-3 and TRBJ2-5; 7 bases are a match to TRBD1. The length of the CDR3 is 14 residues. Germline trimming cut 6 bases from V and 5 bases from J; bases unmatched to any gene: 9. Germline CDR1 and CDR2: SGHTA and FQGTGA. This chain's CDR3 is CASSPTGAQETQYF. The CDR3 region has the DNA TGTGCCAGCAGTCCAACAGGGGCTCAGGAGACCCAGTACTTC.

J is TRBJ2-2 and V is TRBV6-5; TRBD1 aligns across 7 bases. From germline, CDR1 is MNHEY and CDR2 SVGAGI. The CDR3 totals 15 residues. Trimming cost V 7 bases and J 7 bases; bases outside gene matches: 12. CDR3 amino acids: CASKDRTKGNGELFF. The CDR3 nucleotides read TGTGCCAGCAAGGACAGGACCAAGGGGAACGGGGAGCTGTTTTTT.

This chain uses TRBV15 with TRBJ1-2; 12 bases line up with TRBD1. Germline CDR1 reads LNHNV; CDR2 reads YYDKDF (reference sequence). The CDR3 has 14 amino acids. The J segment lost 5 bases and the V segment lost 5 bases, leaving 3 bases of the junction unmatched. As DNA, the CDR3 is TGTGCCACCAGCGGGACAGGGGGCGCATATGGCTACACCTTC. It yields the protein CATSGTGGAYGYTF.

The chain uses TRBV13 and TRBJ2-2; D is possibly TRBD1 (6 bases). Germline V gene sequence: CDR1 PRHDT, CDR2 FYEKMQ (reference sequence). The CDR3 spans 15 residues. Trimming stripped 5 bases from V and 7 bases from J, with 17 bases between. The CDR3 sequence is CASSPRTVSVGELFF. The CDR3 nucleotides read TGTGCCAGCAGCCCGAGGACAGTTTCAGTCGGGGAGCTGTTTTTT. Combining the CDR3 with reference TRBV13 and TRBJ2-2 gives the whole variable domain AAGVIQSPRHLIKEKRETATLKCYPIPRHDTVYWYQQGPGQDPQFLISFYEKMQSDKGSIPDRFSAQQFSDYHSELNMSSLELGDSALYFCASSPRTVSVGELFFGEGSRLTVL.

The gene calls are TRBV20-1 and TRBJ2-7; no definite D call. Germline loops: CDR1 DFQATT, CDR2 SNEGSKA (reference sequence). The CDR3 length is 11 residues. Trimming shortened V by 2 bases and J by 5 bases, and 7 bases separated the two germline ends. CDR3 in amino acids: CSARRLDEQYF. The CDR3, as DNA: TGCAGTGCTAGAAGGCTAGACGAGCAGTACTTC.